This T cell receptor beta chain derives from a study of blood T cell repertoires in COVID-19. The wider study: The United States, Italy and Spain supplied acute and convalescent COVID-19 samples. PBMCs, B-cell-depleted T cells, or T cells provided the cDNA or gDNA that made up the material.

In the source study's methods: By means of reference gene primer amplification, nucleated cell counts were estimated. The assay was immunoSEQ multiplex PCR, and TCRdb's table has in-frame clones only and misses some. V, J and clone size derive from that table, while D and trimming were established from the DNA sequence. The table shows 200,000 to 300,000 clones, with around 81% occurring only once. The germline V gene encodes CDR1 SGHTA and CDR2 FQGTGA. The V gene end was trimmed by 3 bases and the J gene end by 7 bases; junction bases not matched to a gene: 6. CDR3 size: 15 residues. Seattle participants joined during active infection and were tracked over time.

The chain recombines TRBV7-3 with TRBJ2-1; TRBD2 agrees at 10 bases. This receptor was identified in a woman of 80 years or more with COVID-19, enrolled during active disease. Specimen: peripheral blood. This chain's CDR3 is CASSFTSGTGNEQFF. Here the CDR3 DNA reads TGTGCCAGCAGCTTCACTAGCGGGACGGGGAATGAGCAGTTCTTC.